What follows are 26 T cell receptor beta chains derived from one specimen sequenced in a study of regulatory T cells in long-lasting Graves disease. Researchers made TCR beta libraries by using iRepertoire HTBI primers and running Arm-PCR on CDR3 regions. TCRdb reanalysed the multiplex PCR reads using MiXCR and keeps one entry per CDR3 protein. The repertoire holds 400,000 to 650,000 distinct CDR3 sequences, 15% to 20% seen once, with 20% to 25% in the top ten. Time point denoted: newly diagnosed GD, antithyroid drugs for less than 3 months. The TCR library used RNA extracted from PBMCs. The sample was also linked to a second study, of T cells in Graves' hyperthyroidism and ophthalmopathy.

The sample here was peripheral blood mononuclear cells (PBMCs), taken at new diagnosis, from a patient treated with antithyroid drugs. The receptor source for this set is a woman aged 35-65 years with Graves disease.

This sequence joins TRBV9 and TRBJ2-3; D remains ambiguous. The length of the CDR3 is 15 residues. Looked up from germline, CDR1 is SGDLS and CDR2 is YYNGEE. V was cut by 0 bases and J by 6 bases, with 14 bases left in between. In nucleotides, the CDR3 is TGTGCCAGCAGCGTAGGAATAACTACGGCTGATACGCAGTATTTT. As protein: CASSVGITTADTQYF.

Many counts were recorded for this clonotype. This rearrangement joins TRBV5-6 to TRBJ1-6; D remains unclear. This CDR3 has 15 residues. Trimming cost V 1 base and J 0 bases, with 5 bases left between them. Germline V lookup: CDR1 SGHDT, CDR2 YYEEEE. The CDR3 DNA follows: TGTGCCAGCAGCTTGTACGACTCCTATAATTCACCCCTCCACTTT. It encodes CASSLYDSYNSPLHF.

The CDR3 nucleotides read TGCAGTGCTAGAGATGGTCCGGGGTTAACTGAAGCTTTCTTT. The encoded protein is CSARDGPGLTEAFF. The genes are TRBV20-1 and TRBJ1-1; D remains unclear. Trimming took 0 bases from V and 5 from J, leaving 13 bases between them. Germline V gene data show CDR1 as DFQATT and CDR2 as SNEGSKA (reference sequence). The CDR3 consists of 14 residues.

The genes are TRBV28 and TRBJ1-4, with 8 nucleotides matching TRBD1. Germline V CDR1 and CDR2: MDHEN, SYDVKM. Trimming removed 11 bases from V and 7 bases from J; junction bases left unmatched: 6. CDR3 size: 12 residues. The CDR3 region is CAVGQGGEKLFF. Here the CDR3 DNA reads TGTGCCGTCGGACAGGGAGGTGAAAAACTGTTTTTT.

This clonotype was observed at least ten times. The rearrangement joins TRBV11-2 to TRBJ1-6, with 8 positions matching TRBD1. The CDR3 runs 15 residues. Trimming at V came to 5 bases and at J to 8 bases, leaving 8 bases not matched to a gene. The germline gives CDR1 SGHAT, CDR2 FQNNGV. Here the CDR3 reads CASSPEDRVYSPLHF. Written as DNA, the CDR3 is TGTGCCAGCAGCCCCGAGGACAGGGTCTATTCACCCCTCCACTTT.

This clonotype occurred many times. V gene TRBV30 combines with J gene TRBJ2-7; D gene ambiguous. The CDR3 totals 10 residues. In germline, CDR1 is GTSNPN, CDR2 SVGIG (reference sequence). Trimming took 3 bases from V and 3 from J, leaving 3 bases between them. The CDR3 DNA sequence: TGTGCCTGGAGGGGCTACGAGCAGTACTTC. This codes for CAWRGYEQYF.

The table lists this clonotype with many counts. The chain couples TRBV13 to TRBJ2-5, with TRBD2 matching 8 bases. Germline V gene lookup returns CDR1 PRHDT and CDR2 FYEKMQ (reference sequence). The CDR3 length is 15 residues. V trimming: 6 bases; J trimming: 5 bases; junction bases outside the gene matches: 11. This chain's CDR3 is CASSLTGGLEETQYF. DNA of the CDR3: TGTGCCAGCAGTCTCACGGGAGGGCTGGAGGAGACCCAGTACTTC.

Only a few counts were recorded for this clonotype. This chain uses TRBV6-1 with TRBJ1-2; a weak D match, TRBD1 (5 bases). Germline lookup yields CDR1 MNHNS and CDR2 SASEGT. The CDR3 has 16 amino acids. V was pared by 5 bases and J by 3 bases, with 19 bases between. The DNA for the CDR3 is TGTGCCAGCAGTCCCTTAACAGGTTTTAAGGACTATGGCTACACCTTC. Translation gives CASSPLTGFKDYGYTF.

The chain uses TRBV9 and TRBJ1-6, with 8 bases lining up with TRBD1. Germline CDR1 SGDLS, CDR2 YYNGEE. V shed 0 bases and J 9 bases; nucleotides not matched to a gene: 5. CDR3 size: 15 residues. In nucleotides, the CDR3 is TGTGCCAGCAGCGTAGAAGGAGGACAGGGTTCACCCCTCCACTTT. The encoded protein is CASSVEGGQGSPLHF.

This chain connects TRBV4-2 to TRBJ2-1, with D tentatively TRBD1 or TRBD2 (6 bases each). The CDR3 totals 15 residues. Germline loops: CDR1 LGHNA, CDR2 YNFKEQ. Trimming took 0 bases from V and 10 from J, leaving 16 bases between them. CDR3 in DNA: TGTGCCAGCAGCCAAGATGGGGGGCGGGGCAGGGAGCAGTTCTTC. This codes for CASSQDGGRGREQFF.

In its sample, this clonotype was seen many times. The chain links TRBV7-3 to TRBJ2-1, with TRBD2 matching over 10 bases. There are 15 residues in the CDR3. V dropped 6 bases and J dropped 5; count of bases not matched to a gene: 7. Germline assignment: CDR1 SGHTA and CDR2 FQGTGA. The DNA of the CDR3 is TGTGCCAGCAGATCTCCTAGCGGGGGTAACAATGAGCAGTTCTTC. It yields the protein CASRSPSGGNNEQFF.

In its sample, this clonotype was seen a few times. This chain joins TRBV20-1 and TRBJ2-1; D not certain. V was pared by 5 bases and J by 4 bases, with 15 bases between. The CDR3 totals 14 residues. Germline CDR1 and CDR2: DFQATT and SNEGSKA (reference sequence). The DNA of the CDR3 is TGCAGTGCTCGCTCTGGAGTCCATTACAATGAGCAGTTCTTC. Protein product: CSARSGVHYNEQFF.

The rearrangement uses TRBV19 and TRBJ1-1; D remains ambiguous. V lost 8 bases and J lost 7, with 11 bases in between. CDR1 and CDR2 (germline): LNHDA, SQIVND (reference sequence). The CDR3 covers 11 residues. This CDR3 reads CASAWRLEAFF. CDR3 DNA: TGTGCCAGTGCGTGGCGCCTTGAAGCTTTCTTT.

The J gene is TRBJ2-3, the V gene TRBV12-3 or TRBV12-4; TRBD1 agrees at 10 bases. The V and J ends lost 5 bases and 8 bases, in that order; junction bases with no gene match: 10. CDR3 size: 15 residues. This chain's CDR3 is CASSPDRGAFGTQYF. CDR3 nucleotides: TGTGCCAGCAGTCCGGACAGGGGGGCGTTTGGTACGCAGTATTTT.

Points on this clonotype: A much larger clone lies a single base off, so this may be a read error. The rearrangement joins TRBV9 to TRBJ2-7; maybe TRBD2 (5 bases). Deletions cut 2 bases from V and 7 bases from J, with 19 bases between. The CDR3 totals 15 residues. Germline V gives CDR1 SGDLS, CDR2 YYNGEE. This CDR3 is CASSVKGSSYNEQYF. The CDR3 DNA reads as TGTGCCAGCAGCGTGAAAGGGAGCTCCTACAATGAGCAGTACTTC.

Note on this clonotype: No DNA is shown, since the ends of the CDR3 on it are uncertain; the CDR3 is the one TCRdb lists. The chain recombines TRBV7-9 with TRBJ2-3; the table's D call TRBD1 went unverified against the DNA. A total of 23 residues make up the CDR3, ends included. Germline V gene lookup returns CDR1 SEHNR and CDR2 FQNEAQ (reference sequence). The chain's CDR3 is CASSFYICSGLPTRARGTDTQYF.

This clonotype was recorded at least ten times. V gene TRBV28 combines with J gene TRBJ1-2; tentatively, D is TRBD1 (6 bases). The V end lost 4 bases, the J end lost 0 bases, and 12 bases lay between the germline ends. Germline V lookup: CDR1 MDHEN, CDR2 SYDVKM. The CDR3 contains 15 residues. CDR3 coding DNA: TGTGCCAGCAGTTCAGGGGCTAATTCTAACTATGGCTACACCTTC. Translating gives CASSSGANSNYGYTF.

This clonotype came up many times. The chain uses TRBV11-2 and TRBJ1-1; 10 bases align to TRBD1. The CDR3 covers 14 residues. CDR1 is SGHAT, CDR2 FQNNGV, per germline. With V trimmed by 3 bases and J by 5 bases, 3 bases remained unmatched. The CDR3 is CASSLGQGTTEAFF. Here the CDR3 DNA reads TGTGCCAGCAGCTTGGGACAGGGGACAACTGAAGCTTTCTTT.

This clonotype was seen many times. The chain has TRBV30 and TRBJ1-6; D unresolved. Trimming stripped 2 bases from V and 10 bases from J, with 18 bases between. Germline CDR1 and CDR2: GTSNPN and SVGIG (reference sequence). The CDR3 length is 15 residues. CDR3 protein: CAWSRGQSGESPLHF. For the CDR3, the DNA is TGTGCCTGGAGTCGTGGGCAATCCGGGGAATCACCCCTCCACTTT. Full variable domain (rest looked up from reference TRBV30 and TRBJ1-6): SQTIHQWPATLVQPVGSPLSLECTVEGTSNPNLYWYRQAAGRGLQLLFYSVGIGQISSEVPQNLSASRPQDRQFILSSKKLLLSDSGFYLCAWSRGQSGESPLHFGNGTRLTVT.

This sequence joins TRBV10-3 and TRBJ2-7; perhaps TRBD2 as D (6 bases). Trimming pared 3 bases from V and 2 bases from J, leaving 14 bases between. CDR1 is ENHRY, CDR2 SYGVKD, per germline. The CDR3 consists of 15 residues. The CDR3 is CAISDGGTGTYEQYF. Written as DNA, the CDR3 is TGTGCCATCAGTGACGGGGGAACGGGAACCTACGAGCAGTACTTC.

This clonotype was seen a few times. V gene TRBV20-1 combines with J gene TRBJ2-1; 9 nucleotides match TRBD1. Germline V gene sequence: CDR1 DFQATT, CDR2 SNEGSKA (reference sequence). The CDR3 spans 16 residues. The V and J ends lost 6 bases and 0 bases, in that order; junction bases with no gene match: 9. The CDR3 DNA reads as TGCAGTGCACTGGACAGGGGTGTTTACTCCTACAATGAGCAGTTCTTC. Its protein is CSALDRGVYSYNEQFF.

The chain uses TRBV12-3 or TRBV12-4 and TRBJ2-2; 7 bases align to TRBD2. The CDR3 totals 15 residues. Trimming at V came to 6 bases and at J to 4 bases, leaving 8 bases not matched to a gene. CDR3 region: CASRAGRRFTGELFF. CDR3 sequence (DNA): TGTGCCAGCAGAGCGGGACGGAGGTTCACCGGGGAGCTGTTTTTT.

This clonotype was observed at least ten times. This sequence joins TRBV5-1 and TRBJ1-1; the match to TRBD1 covers 7 bases. From germline, CDR1 is SGHRS and CDR2 YFSETQ. CDR3 size: 16 residues. The J segment lost 10 bases and the V segment lost 1 base, leaving 16 bases of the junction unmatched. CDR3 coding DNA: TGCGCCAGCAGCTTGAGAAGGGGGCAAAATCGCGATGGAGCTTTCTTT. This translates into CASSLRRGQNRDGAFF.

This clonotype was recorded at least ten times. V and J are TRBV20-1 and TRBJ2-5; D is ambiguous. Per germline, CDR1 DFQATT and CDR2 SNEGSKA (reference sequence). CDR3 length equals 10 residues. The ends were cut back, 5 bases at V and 7 bases at J, with 8 bases in the middle. The CDR3 bases are TGCAGTGCTGGCTCGGGGACCCAGTACTTC. Amino acids: CSAGSGTQYF.

The gene calls are TRBV10-3 and TRBJ2-1; 9 nucleotides match TRBD2. Germline loops: CDR1 ENHRY, CDR2 SYGVKD. V dropped 8 bases and J dropped 6; count of bases not matched to a gene: 8. This CDR3 is built from 14 residues. In DNA, the CDR3 is TGTGCCATCCGGTCCGGGACTAGCACCAATGAGCAGTTCTTC. This sequence encodes CAIRSGTSTNEQFF.

This clonotype was found a few times. The V and J genes are TRBV20-1 and TRBJ2-5; TRBD2 might be the D (7 bases). V was trimmed by 2 bases and J by 2 bases, leaving 12 bases between them. CDR1 is DFQATT, CDR2 SNEGSKA, per germline (reference sequence). There are 14 residues in the CDR3. Written as DNA, the CDR3 is TGCAGTGCTAGATGGGGAGGGGGTCAAGAGACCCAGTACTTC. It encodes CSARWGGGQETQYF.